This T cell receptor beta chain is drawn from a study of blood T cell repertoires in COVID-19. About the research overall: Material from acute and convalescent COVID-19 was sourced from the United States, Italy and Spain. T cells, B-cell-depleted T cells, or PBMCs provided the cDNA or gDNA that served as material.

This CDR3 comprises 16 residues. Germline V lookup: CDR1 LGHNT, CDR2 FRNRAP. Trimming cost V 1 base and J 3 bases; bases outside gene matches: 4. Recovery among Cohort 3 donors was established by two negative PCRs, clearance, or symptom resolution. In the original analysis: It was from reference gene primer amplification that nucleated cell counts were estimated. The repertoire was sequenced with immunoSEQ multiplex PCR; TCRdb's copy has only in-frame clones and lacks some. The V and J calls and the clone size are those of that table, but D and trimming were determined from the DNA. This sample has approximately 300,000 clones, with 89% found just once.

The sequencing input was PBMCs or T cells enriched from blood (not recorded which). The sequence came from a man between 60 and 75 years old who had recovered from COVID-19. The rearrangement links TRBV12-5 to TRBJ2-3, with 10 bases fitting TRBD2. Here the CDR3 reads CASGLGASGRTDTQYF. DNA of the CDR3: TGTGCTAGTGGTTTGGGGGCTAGCGGGAGAACAGATACGCAGTATTTT.